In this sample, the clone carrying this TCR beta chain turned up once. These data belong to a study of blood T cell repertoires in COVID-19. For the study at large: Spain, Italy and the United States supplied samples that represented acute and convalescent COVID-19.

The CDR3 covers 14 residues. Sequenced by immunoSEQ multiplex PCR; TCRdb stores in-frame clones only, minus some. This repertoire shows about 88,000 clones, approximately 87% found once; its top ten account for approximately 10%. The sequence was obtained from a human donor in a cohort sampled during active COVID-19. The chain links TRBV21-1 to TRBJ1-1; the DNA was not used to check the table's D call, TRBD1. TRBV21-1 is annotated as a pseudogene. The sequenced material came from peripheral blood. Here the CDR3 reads CASSRQGIGAEAFF. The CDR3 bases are TGTGCCAGCAGCCGCCAGGGGATTGGGGCTGAAGCTTTCTTT.